The T cell receptor (beta chain) described here comes from a study of identical twins. Study results and caveats: Invariant cells of the MAIT and iNKT types might have partly distorted the zero-insertion analyses. The more abundant beta clonotypes in cord blood had fewer insertions, and memory repertoires did not show this.

This clonotype has at least ten counts. As yet, its antigen is unknown. TCRdb fed the 5' RACE reads into MiXCR, producing one record per CDR3 protein. Here the sample spans hundreds of thousands of distinct CDR3 sequences, approximately 8% being singletons. A further study also used this sample, focusing on yellow fever vaccine responses in identical twins.

The sequence was obtained from a woman aged 18 to 35 in good health. Specimen: memory (CD45RO+) T cells sorted from blood.

CDR3 sequence reads: CASSLASGVYADTQYF. The DNA of the CDR3 is TGTGCCAGCAGTTTGGCTAGCGGGGTTTATGCAGATACGCAGTATTTT. V and J are TRBV12-3 or TRBV12-4 and TRBJ2-3; 9 nucleotides agree with TRBD2. The CDR3 spans 16 residues. Trimming cost V 3 bases and J 4 bases; bases outside gene matches: 8.